One and the same sample provided the 26 T cell receptor beta chains below, sequenced in a study of shared clonotypes between healthy human individuals. Sequenced by immunoSEQ multiplex PCR; TCRdb stores in-frame clones only, minus some. This table holds about 2.4 million clones, over 85% found once. Sequenced input: naive CD4+ T cells from PBMCs. The subset denotes: CD45RA+ positively selected. The receptors derive from a man younger than 35 in good health. Some clones in this sample may be carry-over from other donors' samples.

The chain uses TRBV5-6 and TRBJ2-1, with TRBD2 identical over 16 bases. With 4 bases clipped from V and 0 bases from J, the junction kept 7 bases outside the gene matches. The CDR3 is 19 residues long. Germline V CDR1 and CDR2: SGHDT, YYEEEE. The chain's CDR3 is CASSTPGLAGGRSYNEQFF. The CDR3 nucleotides are TGTGCCAGCAGCACCCCGGGACTAGCGGGAGGGCGCTCCTACAATGAGCAGTTCTTC. Based on the CDR3 plus reference TRBV5-6 and TRBJ2-1, the full variable domain is DAGVTQSPTHLIKTRGQQVTLRCSPKSGHDTVSWYQQALGQGPQFIFQYYEEEERQRGNFPDRFSGHQFPNYSSELNVNALLLGDSALYLCASSTPGLAGGRSYNEQFFGPGTRLTVL.

V usage is TRBV18 and J usage is TRBJ2-5; either TRBD1 or TRBD2 may supply D (5 bases each). The CDR3 is 15 amino acids. V was pared by 0 bases and J by 5 bases, with 13 bases between. Germline V gene sequence: CDR1 KGHSH, CDR2 LQKENI. The CDR3 loop is CASSPPDRGVETQYF. In DNA form, the CDR3 reads TGTGCCAGCTCACCACCGGACCGAGGGGTCGAGACCCAGTACTTC.

This clone was recorded only once. The chain carries TRBV28 and TRBJ2-7; 10 bases are shared with TRBD2. Losses at the gene ends were 5 bases for V and 5 bases for J; bases not matched to a gene: 9. Germline values: CDR1 MDHEN, CDR2 SYDVKM. The CDR3 consists of 15 residues. CDR3 protein: CASSHLAGAGHEQYF. DNA of the CDR3: TGTGCCAGCAGTCACCTAGCGGGAGCAGGCCACGAGCAGTACTTC. Full variable domain (missing parts from reference TRBV28 and TRBJ2-7): DVKVTQSSRYLVKRTGEKVFLECVQDMDHENMFWYRQDPGLGLRLIYFSYDVKMKEKGDIPEGYSVSREKKERFSLILESASTNQTSMYLCASSHLAGAGHEQYFGPGTRLTVT.

CDR3 sequence reads: CASSQQGAHNYGYTF. The CDR3 coding sequence is TGTGCCAGCAGCCAACAGGGGGCCCACAACTATGGCTACACCTTC. The chain couples TRBV14 to TRBJ1-2; 8 bases fit TRBD1. The CDR3 is 15 residues long. V trimming: 2 bases; J trimming: 2 bases; junction bases outside the gene matches: 4. CDR1 is SGHDN, CDR2 FVKESK, per germline. The variable domain in full, with the rest retrieved from reference TRBV14 and TRBJ1-2, is EAGVTQFPSHSVIEKGQTVTLRCDPISGHDNLYWYRRVMGKEIKFLLHFVKESKQDESGMPNNRFLAERTGGTYSTLKVQPAELEDSGVYFCASSQQGAHNYGYTFGSGTRLTVV.

This sequence joins TRBV6-6 and TRBJ2-7; TRBD2 matches 12 bases. The CDR3 totals 16 residues. Per the germline V gene, CDR1 is MNHNY and CDR2 is SVGAGI (reference sequence). With V trimmed by 4 bases and J by 0 bases, 4 bases remained unmatched. Written as DNA, the CDR3 is TGTGCCAGCAGTTTCCCACTAGCGGGAGGCTCCTACGAGCAGTACTTC. Protein sequence: CASSFPLAGGSYEQYF.

The CDR3 DNA reads TGTGCCAGCAGCTTAGCCCTCACCTACAATGAGCAGTTCTTC. Translating gives CASSLALTYNEQFF. The gene calls are TRBV7-3 and TRBJ2-1; no reliable D call. The CDR3 totals 14 residues. Germline V gene sequence: CDR1 SGHTA, CDR2 FQGTGA. V lost 2 bases and J lost 2, with 7 bases in between.

The CDR3 DNA is TGTGCCAGCAGCTTAACCGGGGCCAGGGGATTCTCTGGGGCCAACGTCCTGACTTTC. It is translated as CASSLTGARGFSGANVLTF. The chain is built from TRBV7-9 and TRBJ2-6, with D maybe TRBD1 (6 bases). Germline CDR1 SEHNR, CDR2 FQNEAQ (reference sequence). V was clipped by 2 bases and J by 0 bases, with 17 bases between them. The CDR3 runs to 19 residues.

Only a few counts were recorded for this clone. Other DNA sequences of this sample code for an identical CDR3. The chain employs TRBV7-2 and TRBJ2-7; no reliable D call. The germline V gene has CDR1 SGHTA and CDR2 FQGNSA. V lost 4 bases and J 2 bases, leaving 3 bases between the germline ends. CDR3 length equals 11 residues. CDR3 residues: CASSYTYEQYF. The CDR3 DNA reads TGTGCCAGCAGCTATACCTACGAGCAGTACTTC.

The J gene is TRBJ2-1, the V gene TRBV10-3; 10 bases align to TRBD2. V gave up 6 bases and J gave up 10 bases; unmatched junction bases: 6. Germline V gene lookup returns CDR1 ENHRY and CDR2 SYGVKD. The CDR3 loop spans 13 amino acids. CDR3 in DNA: TGTGCCATCAGCGGGACTAGCGTGCGGGAGCAGTTCTTC. Its protein is CAISGTSVREQFF.

Regarding this clone: The sample has other DNA sequences that encode this CDR3 too. The gene calls are TRBV6-5 and TRBJ1-3; D uncertain. Germline V gene data show CDR1 as MNHEY and CDR2 as SVGAGI. This CDR3 comprises 12 residues. Trimming removed 6 bases from V and 3 bases from J, with 6 bases in between. The CDR3 DNA reads as TGTGCCAGCAGCCCCGGTGGAAACACCATATATTTT. This translates into CASSPGGNTIYF.

A note on this clone: Other DNA sequences in this sample translate to the same CDR3. The genes are TRBV15 and TRBJ1-5; D unclear. Trimming removed 5 bases at V and 4 bases at J, with 9 bases between. Germline CDR1 is LNHNV and CDR2 is YYDKDF (reference sequence). The CDR3 is 13 amino acids. CDR3 coding DNA: TGTGCCACCAGCTCAGGCCCTAATCAGCCCCAGCATTTT. This sequence encodes CATSSGPNQPQHF. The entire variable domain, with the rest obtained from reference TRBV15 and TRBJ1-5, is as follows: DAMVIQNPRYQVTQFGKPVTLSCSQTLNHNVMYWYQQKSSQAPKLLFHYYDKDFNNEADTPDNFQSRRPNTSFCFLDIRSPGLGDTAMYLCATSSGPNQPQHFGDGTRLSIL.

The rearrangement links TRBV5-8 to TRBJ1-2, with a tentative D call TRBD1 (6 bases). Germline V gene sequence: CDR1 SGHTS, CDR2 YDEGEE. This CDR3 has 15 amino acids. Trimming cost V 1 base and J 8 bases, with 18 bases left between them. The CDR3, as DNA: TGTGCCAGCAGCTTGAGGGGGTATGGGCCTGGAGGCTACACCTTC. This gives the protein CASSLRGYGPGGYTF.

V and J are TRBV2 and TRBJ2-7; 7 bases fit TRBD1. This CDR3 spans 14 amino acids. J lost 3 bases, V lost 5 bases, and 7 bases had no gene match. Looked up from germline, CDR1 is SNHLY and CDR2 is FYNNEI. For the CDR3, the DNA is TGTGCCAGCAGTTCTCCCGACAGGGTCTACGAGCAGTACTTC. It codes for CASSSPDRVYEQYF.

The chain uses TRBV6-1 and TRBJ1-3, with TRBD1 identical over 9 bases. The CDR3 is 15 amino acids. Germline V gene sequence: CDR1 MNHNS, CDR2 SASEGT. After removal of 4 bases from V and 4 bases from J, the junction contained 5 bases not matched to a gene. In DNA form, the CDR3 reads TGTGCCAGCAGTGCAAACAGGGGGCTCGGAAACACCATATATTTT. Translated, it gives CASSANRGLGNTIYF.

The rearrangement links TRBV28 to TRBJ2-7, with D tentatively TRBD2 (6 bases). The germline gives CDR1 MDHEN, CDR2 SYDVKM. Trimming took 5 bases from V and 3 from J, leaving 14 bases between them. The CDR3 is 14 residues long. Written as DNA, the CDR3 is TGTGCCAGCAGTCCGGTTAGCGGAAACTACGAGCAGTACTTC. This translates into CASSPVSGNYEQYF.

The chain couples TRBV6-1 to TRBJ1-1, with 8 bases that match TRBD1. Per the germline V gene, CDR1 is MNHNS and CDR2 is SASEGT. The CDR3 is 15 amino acids. V gave up 1 base and J gave up 10 bases; unmatched junction bases: 11. The CDR3 protein is CASSEVGTGPQGAFF. The CDR3 nucleotides read TGTGCCAGCAGTGAAGTGGGGACAGGACCCCAGGGAGCTTTCTTT.

Worth noting for this clone: Distinct nucleotide sequences in the sample also encode this CDR3. The chain couples TRBV4-1 to TRBJ1-5; D gene uncertain. Per the germline V gene, CDR1 is MGHRA and CDR2 is YSYEKL. This CDR3 has 14 residues. Trimming removed 1 base from V and 4 bases from J, with 8 bases in between. CDR3 loop: CASSQANSNQPQHF. CDR3 nucleotide sequence: TGCGCCAGCAGCCAAGCCAATTCTAATCAGCCCCAGCATTTT.

The V call is TRBV21-1, the J call TRBJ1-1; the D segment call TRBD1 is taken from the table without a DNA check. TRBV21-1 is shown as a pseudogene. The CDR3 contains 20 residues. The CDR3 nucleotides read TGTGCCAGCAGCAAAGTCTTACGAGTCGGGCAGGGGTGTTCAGAATCTGAAGCTTTCTTT. Amino acids: CASSKVLRVGQGCSESEAFF.

V and J are TRBV4-1 and TRBJ1-2; 8 bases line up with TRBD1. The CDR3 spans 16 residues. V shed 5 bases and J 3 bases; nucleotides not matched to a gene: 11. Germline CDR1 MGHRA, CDR2 YSYEKL. The CDR3 DNA reads as TGCGCCAGCAGCGCCTCGGGACAGGCTGGGGACTATGGCTACACCTTC. Protein product: CASSASGQAGDYGYTF.

This chain links TRBV19 with TRBJ1-4; tentative D call: TRBD1 (5 bases). The V gene lost 9 bases and the J gene lost 3 bases, with 14 bases spanning the gap. CDR1 is LNHDA, CDR2 SQIVND, per germline (reference sequence). The CDR3 covers 14 residues. Here the CDR3 reads CASGTWRANEKLFF. In DNA, the CDR3 is TGTGCCAGCGGGACCTGGAGAGCTAATGAAAAACTGTTTTTT.

This clone was seen once. The chain has TRBV6-5 and TRBJ1-2; D uncertain. CDR3 length equals 13 residues. The V end lost 7 bases, the J end lost 4 bases, and 13 bases lay between the germline ends. Germline V gene data show CDR1 as MNHEY and CDR2 as SVGAGI. The CDR3 DNA sequence: TGTGCCAGCATCTCGCGACGGGGCTATGGCTACACCTTC. Translation gives CASISRRGYGYTF.

The chain employs TRBV2 and TRBJ1-1, with a possible D match to TRBD1 (5 bases). V lost 6 bases to trimming and J lost 3 bases, with 14 bases between them. The CDR3 is 14 residues long. Germline assignment: CDR1 SNHLY and CDR2 FYNNEI. The CDR3 DNA reads TGTGCCAGCAGGGGGGTCATGGCGGACACTGAAGCTTTCTTT. This codes for CASRGVMADTEAFF. The variable domain in full, completed from reference TRBV2 and TRBJ1-1, reads EPEVTQTPSHQVTQMGQEVILRCVPISNHLYFYWYRQILGQKVEFLVSFYNNEISEKSEIFDDQFSVERPDGSNFTLKIRSTKLEDSAMYFCASRGVMADTEAFFGQGTRLTVV.

The chain has TRBV28 and TRBJ2-1; 10 bases map to TRBD2. V shed 7 bases and J 4 bases; nucleotides not matched to a gene: 10. This CDR3 has 16 residues. Germline CDR1 MDHEN, CDR2 SYDVKM. The CDR3 DNA follows: TGTGCCAGCACCAAAGGCAGGACTAGCGGATACAATGAGCAGTTCTTC. Amino acids: CASTKGRTSGYNEQFF.

The J gene is TRBJ2-1, the V gene TRBV5-1; 7 bases agree with TRBD1. The CDR3 covers 14 residues. Per germline, CDR1 SGHRS and CDR2 YFSETQ. V was pared by 7 bases and J by 2 bases, with 6 bases of the junction left unmatched. The chain's CDR3 is CASGRDRPYNEQFF. CDR3 nucleotides: TGCGCCAGCGGCCGGGACAGACCCTACAATGAGCAGTTCTTC.

DNA for the CDR3: TGTGCCTGGCCCGGAGACAGGGGGCGGGGGGCCAACGTCCTGACTTTC. Protein: CAWPGDRGRGANVLTF. This chain uses TRBV30 with TRBJ2-6; 10 positions agree with TRBD1. Germline-derived CDR1 and CDR2 are GTSNPN and SVGIG (reference sequence). The ends lost 5 bases at V and 4 bases at J; junction bases unmatched: 8. The CDR3 loop spans 16 amino acids. The full variable domain, its missing parts supplied by reference TRBV30 and TRBJ2-6, is SQTIHQWPATLVQPVGSPLSLECTVEGTSNPNLYWYRQAAGRGLQLLFYSVGIGQISSEVPQNLSASRPQDRQFILSSKKLLLSDSGFYLCAWPGDRGRGANVLTFGAGSRLTVL.

This rearrangement joins TRBV5-1 to TRBJ2-3; D unclear. The germline gives CDR1 SGHRS, CDR2 YFSETQ. The CDR3 has 15 amino acids. Deletions cut 2 bases from V and 3 bases from J, with 13 bases between. The CDR3 here is CASSFTALSTDTQYF. CDR3 DNA sequence: TGCGCCAGCAGCTTCACGGCTTTAAGTACAGATACGCAGTATTTT.